The rows below give T cell receptor beta chains drawn from one sample of a study of T cell responses to AZD1222 COVID-19 vaccine. Measured with immunoSEQ multiplex PCR; TCRdb has only the in-frame clones, and not every one. The sample holds approximately 170,000 clones, approximately 92% seen once. Material: peripheral blood, obtained on day 0 of AZD1222 vaccination. These receptors came from an adult in good health. CDR3s leave out the opening cysteine and the closing phenylalanine or tryptophan. Expanded clones get a size class; other rows say once, few or many, or leave the size out.

abundance	v_gene	j_gene	CDR3aa
-	TRBV24-1	TRBJ1-6	ATSDAGGFYNSPLH
-	TRBV5-6	TRBJ1-3	ASSLPPGNTIY
-	TRBV4-3	TRBJ2-2	ASSQDTRGRTGELF
-	TRBV6-2/TRBV6-3	TRBJ2-5	ASSHPSTGNVETQY
-	TRBV5-8	TRBJ2-5	ASSFFMEETQY
once	TRBV6-5	TRBJ1-6	ASSPGTENSPLH
once	TRBV9	TRBJ2-2	ASSEGLAGGNTGELF
-	TRBV5-1	TRBJ2-2	ASRVMSTSNTGELF
-	TRBV5-8	TRBJ1-4	ASDLEGYAEKLF
-	TRBV29-1	TRBJ1-2	SVKDGLNYGYT
-	TRBV9	TRBJ1-2	ASSVGIWDTGVRGYT
-	TRBV5-1	TRBJ2-3	ASNLWTSGGSTQY
-	TRBV19	TRBJ1-2	ASSDGAASLNYGYT
-	TRBV5-5	TRBJ1-1	ASSWGVNTEAF
-	TRBV5-6	TRBJ2-3	ASSLYGVREY
-	TRBV7-9	TRBJ1-4	ASSLIGGQGGEKLF
-	TRBV28	TRBJ2-1	ASSPTGRYNEQF
-	TRBV3-1/TRBV3-2	TRBJ2-7	ASSQDRVRQY
-	TRBV7-9	TRBJ2-5	ASSLDGYPRETQY
once	TRBV30	TRBJ2-2	ACRGIRAGELF
-	TRBV3-1/TRBV3-2	TRBJ2-2	ASSHVLSNTGELF
once	TRBV27	TRBJ2-1	ASSPSPYNEQF
-	TRBV4-1	TRBJ2-1	ASSHIGTSGANEQF
-	TRBV20-1	TRBJ2-1	SARVGYEQF
-	TRBV27	TRBJ2-1	ASSLKQTGTGVYDEQF
-	TRBV27	TRBJ2-3	ASSFLGGATDTQY
-	TRBV5-1	TRBJ2-6	ASSPTDSGANVLT
-	TRBV27	TRBJ1-2	ASSPGQGHGYT
-	TRBV6-1	TRBJ2-3	ASSDPSWVTDTQY
-	TRBV7-3	TRBJ2-5	ASSWRGGPQETQY
-	TRBV5-4	TRBJ2-3	ASSRRGAGGPDTQY
few	TRBV5-6	TRBJ1-2	ASSPDRVFGYT
-	TRBV3-1/TRBV3-2	TRBJ1-2	ASSHEWGQGDYGYT
-	TRBV7-2	TRBJ1-6	ASSLSINSPLH
-	TRBV3-1/TRBV3-2	TRBJ1-4	ASSQGPGQGEGEKLF
-	TRBV6-5	TRBJ1-1	ASRLKGAGEAF
-	TRBV15	TRBJ2-7	ATSRAVGDTSYEQY
-	TRBV5-1	TRBJ1-4	ASSLEGVRRNEKLF
-	TRBV18	TRBJ1-1	ASSPAGTGLNTEAF
-	TRBV20-1	TRBJ2-7	SAGDYEQY
once	TRBV27	TRBJ2-7	ASSITGGGSYEQY
-	TRBV5-1	TRBJ2-5	ASSLMREETQY
-	TRBV19	TRBJ1-5	ASSVGMSGLNQPQH
-	TRBV5-4	TRBJ1-2	ASSLASQYANYGYT
-	TRBV7-6	TRBJ2-3	ASSPQGYVTSTDTQY
once	TRBV7-6	TRBJ1-5	ASSLRGNQPQH
-	TRBV9	TRBJ2-1	ASSASRGGHEQF
few	TRBV11-2	TRBJ1-4	ASSFRGTGEEKLF
-	TRBV5-1	TRBJ1-6	ASSPGTGGSYNSPLH
few	TRBV28	TRBJ1-5	ASSSGGAGNQPQH
-	TRBV7-9	TRBJ2-3	ASSLGLTDTQY
-	TRBV12-3/TRBV12-4	TRBJ2-2	ASSSQGTGELF
few	TRBV9	TRBJ2-7	ASSRGKSSYEQY
-	TRBV11-2	TRBJ1-5	ASSLFGYSNQPQH
-	TRBV7-9	TRBJ1-1	ASSLVPLNLAEAF
-	TRBV9	TRBJ2-1	ASSVVGGPDNEQF
-	TRBV18	TRBJ1-5	ASSPGKTLDSNQPQH